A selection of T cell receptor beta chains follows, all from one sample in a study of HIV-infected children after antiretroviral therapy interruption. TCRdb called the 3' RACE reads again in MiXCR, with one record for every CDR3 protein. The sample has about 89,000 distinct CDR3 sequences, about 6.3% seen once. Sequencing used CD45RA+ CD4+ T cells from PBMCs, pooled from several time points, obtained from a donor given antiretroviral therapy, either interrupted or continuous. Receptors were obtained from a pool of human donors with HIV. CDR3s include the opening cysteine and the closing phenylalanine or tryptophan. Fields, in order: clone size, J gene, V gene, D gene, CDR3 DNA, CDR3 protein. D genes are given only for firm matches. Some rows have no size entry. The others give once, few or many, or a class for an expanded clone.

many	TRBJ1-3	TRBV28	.	TGTGCCAGCAGTTTAAGTGGGATCTCTGGAAACACCATATATTTT	CASSLSGISGNTIYF
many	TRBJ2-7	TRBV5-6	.	TGTGCCAGCAGCCTATCCCCGGACCACTCCTACGAGCAGTACTTC	CASSLSPDHSYEQYF
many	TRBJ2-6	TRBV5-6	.	TGTGCCAGCACTCGACGCAGGGTTCAGTTCGCTGGGGCCAACGTCCTGACTTTC	CASTRRRVQFAGANVLTF
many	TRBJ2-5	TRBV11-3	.	TGTGCCAGCAGCCCCGGGCTCGGGGAGACCCAGTACTTC	CASSPGLGETQYF
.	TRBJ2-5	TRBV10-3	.	TGTGCCGGGGGGCCGGGGACCCAAGAGACCCAGTACTTC	CAGGPGTQETQYF
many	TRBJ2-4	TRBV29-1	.	TGCAGTGTTAAAGGGGTGCTGGAAAACATTCAGTACTTC	CSVKGVLENIQYF
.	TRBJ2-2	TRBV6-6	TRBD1	TGTGCCAGTCTGACAGGGGGCAACACCGGGGAGCTGTTTTTT	CASLTGGNTGELFF
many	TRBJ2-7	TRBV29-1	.	TGCAGCGTTGGGGTCACTTTGGGGCAGTACTTC	CSVGVTLGQYF
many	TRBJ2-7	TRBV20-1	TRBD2	TGCAGTGCCCCCCTAGCGGTCGTAGGGAAATACGAGCAGTACTTC	CSAPLAVVGKYEQYF
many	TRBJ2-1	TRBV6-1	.	TGTGCCAGCAGTGTCTCGTCAGCCTACAATGAGCAGTTCTTC	CASSVSSAYNEQFF
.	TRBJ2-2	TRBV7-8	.	TGTGCCAGTTTCTCCCAGAGTCCGTCCGGGGAGCTGTTTTTT	CASFSQSPSGELFF
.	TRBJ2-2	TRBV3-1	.	TGTGCCAGCAGCTTAAACAGGGACGCCGGGGAGCTGTTTTTT	CASSLNRDAGELFF
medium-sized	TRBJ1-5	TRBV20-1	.	TGCAGTGCTAGAGATCTCAGGAGGGATCTCAATCAGCCCCAGCATTTT	CSARDLRRDLNQPQHF
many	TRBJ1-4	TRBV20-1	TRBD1	TGCAGTGCTAGACACATCTCCCCAGGGGGAGGAACTAATGAAAAACTGTTTTTT	CSARHISPGGGTNEKLFF
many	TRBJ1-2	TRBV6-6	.	TGTGCCAGCAGTGAGGACAGCCGAGATGGCTACACCTTC	CASSEDSRDGYTF
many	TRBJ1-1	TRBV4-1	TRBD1	TGCGCCAGCAGCCTCCGGGACAGGGCGACCGCTGAAGCTTTCTTT	CASSLRDRATAEAFF
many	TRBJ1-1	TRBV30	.	TGTGCCTGGAGGATCAGAGACAGCGCGAACACTGAAGCTTTCTTT	CAWRIRDSANTEAFF
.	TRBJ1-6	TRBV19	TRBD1	TGTGCCAGTAGTAAGATCTTGACAGGGGAAAGGAGTTCACCCCTCCACTTT	CASSKILTGERSSPLHF
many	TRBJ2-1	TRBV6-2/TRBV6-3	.	TGTGCCAGCAGTCAAAGGAAGAAAGGAGGAGATGAGCAGTTCTTC	CASSQRKKGGDEQFF
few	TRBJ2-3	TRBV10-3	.	TGTGCCATCAGTGAGGAGGTCGCAGATACGCAGTATTTT	CAISEEVADTQYF
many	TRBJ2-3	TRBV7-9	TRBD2	TGTGCCAGCAGCAACGCCGGGACTAGCGGGAGTACGGATACGCAGTATTTT	CASSNAGTSGSTDTQYF
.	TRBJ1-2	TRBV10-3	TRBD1	TGTGCCATCAGTGGAGCATCGACAGGGGCACTCTATGGCTACACCTTC	CAISGASTGALYGYTF
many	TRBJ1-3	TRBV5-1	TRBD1	TGCGCCAGCAGAAGGGACAGTGCATCTGGAAACACCATATATTTT	CASRRDSASGNTIYF
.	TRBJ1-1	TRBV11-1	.	TGTGCCAGCAGCCTAGCTAAAGGTGGGGACACTGAAGCTTTCTTT	CASSLAKGGDTEAFF
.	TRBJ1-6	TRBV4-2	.	TGTGCCAGCAGCCAACAATCGGGGGGCGCGAGTTCACCCCTCCACTTT	CASSQQSGGASSPLHF
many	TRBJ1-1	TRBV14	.	TGTGCCAGCAGCCAAGAGTGGGGGCGGGGAGTGGCTGAAGCTTTCTTT	CASSQEWGRGVAEAFF
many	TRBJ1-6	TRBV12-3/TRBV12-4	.	TGTGCCAGCAGTGTACAGGGCTATAATTCACCCCTCCACTTT	CASSVQGYNSPLHF
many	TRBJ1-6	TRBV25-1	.	TGTGCCAGCAGTAAAGGCACTCGGAGCTCCTATAATTCACCCCTCCACTTT	CASSKGTRSSYNSPLHF
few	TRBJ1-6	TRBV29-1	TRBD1	TGCAGCGTTTCCCTAGGACAGGAAGATTCACCCCTCCACTTT	CSVSLGQEDSPLHF
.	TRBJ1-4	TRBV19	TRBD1	TGTGCCAGTAGTATCGACAGGGGCGCCGGAAAACTGTTTTTT	CASSIDRGAGKLFF
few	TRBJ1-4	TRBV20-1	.	TGCAGTGCTCCCCTCTCGCAGCCTAATGAAAAACTGTTTTTT	CSAPLSQPNEKLFF
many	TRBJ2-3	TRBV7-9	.	TGTGCCAGCAGCCCCGGTTCCTTTCCCACAGATACGCAGTATTTT	CASSPGSFPTDTQYF
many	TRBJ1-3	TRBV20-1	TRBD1	TGCAGTGCTAGGTCTGGGACAGCTGGAAACACCATATATTTT	CSARSGTAGNTIYF
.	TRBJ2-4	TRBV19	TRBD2	TGTGCCAGTTCGGGACTAGCGGTATCTCTAGCCAAAAACATTCAGTACTTC	CASSGLAVSLAKNIQYF
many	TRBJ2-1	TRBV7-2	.	TGTGCCAGCAGCTTATCGAGCCATTGGCAGCAGTTCTTC	CASSLSSHWQQFF